Below, one TCR beta chain is given with its context. The source of the sample is a study of shared clonotypes between healthy human individuals. Trimming at V came to 1 base and at J to 5 bases, leaving 5 bases not matched to a gene. CDR1 is MNHEY, CDR2 SMNVEV, per germline (reference sequence). This CDR3 has 16 amino acids. This table comes from immunoSEQ multiplex PCR, and its TCRdb copy is limited to in-frame clones, with some not included. The sample holds about 2,200,000 clones, about 93% seen once. Naive CD8 cells were CD45RO-negative, positively selected for CCR7, excluding terminally differentiated effector memory CD45RA+ cells.

The receptor was isolated from a man younger than 30 in good health. Some clones in this sample may be carry-over from other donors' samples. The material sequenced was naive CD8+ T cells from PBMCs. V and J are TRBV27 and TRBJ2-2; 9 bases map to TRBD2. CDR3: CASSLLAGGWTGELFF. CDR3 nucleotide sequence: TGTGCCAGCAGTTTATTGGCGGGAGGGTGGACCGGGGAGCTGTTTTTT.